This TCR beta chain came from a study of T cells in Graves' hyperthyroidism and ophthalmopathy. Study-level points and caveats: Blood also contained most expanded thyroid clonotypes above 0.001.

Concerning this clonotype itself: Its specificity is not known.

Germline CDR1 reads SGHAT; CDR2 reads FQDESV (reference sequence). V was pared by 4 bases and J by 4 bases, with 7 bases of the junction left unmatched. The CDR3 loop spans 16 amino acids. Amplified TCR beta CDR3 regions came from RNA transcripts. Carried out on the TCR CDR3, a first-round RT-PCR used the HTBI primer set. TCRdb processed the multiplex PCR reads anew with MiXCR; each CDR3 protein has one entry. The sample yields 600,000 or so distinct CDR3 sequences, around 45% seen once. The sequence was collected from a woman aged 18-29 years with Graves' hyperthyroidism. Material for sequencing was peripheral blood or thyroid tissue (not recorded which). The chain uses TRBV11-1 and TRBJ1-2; 12 bases match TRBD1. The CDR3 nucleotides read TGTGCCAGCAGCTCACCGGAGGGACAGGGGGCCTATGGCTACACCTTC. Amino acid sequence: CASSSPEGQGAYGYTF.